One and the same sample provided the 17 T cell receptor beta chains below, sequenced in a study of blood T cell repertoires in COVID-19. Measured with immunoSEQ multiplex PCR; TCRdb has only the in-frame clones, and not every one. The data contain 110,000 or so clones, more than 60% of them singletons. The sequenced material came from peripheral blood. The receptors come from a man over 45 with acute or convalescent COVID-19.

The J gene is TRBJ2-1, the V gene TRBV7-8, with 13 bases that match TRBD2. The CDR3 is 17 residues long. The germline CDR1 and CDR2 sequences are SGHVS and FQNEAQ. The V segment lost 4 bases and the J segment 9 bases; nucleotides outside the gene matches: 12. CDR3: CASSSGLAGATTIEQFF. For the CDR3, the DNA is TGTGCCAGCAGCTCAGGACTAGCGGGAGCCACGACTATTGAGCAGTTCTTC.

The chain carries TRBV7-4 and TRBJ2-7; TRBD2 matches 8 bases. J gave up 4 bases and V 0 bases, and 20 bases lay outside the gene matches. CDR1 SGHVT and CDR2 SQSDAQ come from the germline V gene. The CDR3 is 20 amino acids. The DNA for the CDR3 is TGTGCCAGCAGCTTAGCAGGGTACAGCGGGAGATCAGACAGCGCGTACGAGCAGTACTTC. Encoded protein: CASSLAGYSGRSDSAYEQYF.

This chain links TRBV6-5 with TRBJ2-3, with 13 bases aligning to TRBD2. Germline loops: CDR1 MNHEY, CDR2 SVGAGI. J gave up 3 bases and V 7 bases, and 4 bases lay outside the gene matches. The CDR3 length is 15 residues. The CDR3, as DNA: TGTGCCAGCACAAAACTAGCGGGGGGGACAGATACGCAGTATTTT. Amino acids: CASTKLAGGTDTQYF.

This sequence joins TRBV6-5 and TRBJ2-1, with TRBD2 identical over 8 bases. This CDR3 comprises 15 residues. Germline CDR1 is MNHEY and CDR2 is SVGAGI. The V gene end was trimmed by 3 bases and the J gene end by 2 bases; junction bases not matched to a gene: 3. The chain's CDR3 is CASSYSGGAYNEQFF. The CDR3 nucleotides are TGTGCCAGCAGTTATTCGGGGGGGGCCTACAATGAGCAGTTCTTC.

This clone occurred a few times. The CDR3 reads CASSLGLTGKAFF. The DNA of the CDR3 is TGTGCCAGCAGTTTGGGGCTCACAGGGAAAGCTTTCTTT. The chain combines TRBV12-3 or TRBV12-4 with TRBJ1-1, with D possibly TRBD1 on 6 matching bases. The V gene lost 3 bases and the J gene lost 9 bases, with 14 bases spanning the gap. The CDR3 is 13 amino acids.

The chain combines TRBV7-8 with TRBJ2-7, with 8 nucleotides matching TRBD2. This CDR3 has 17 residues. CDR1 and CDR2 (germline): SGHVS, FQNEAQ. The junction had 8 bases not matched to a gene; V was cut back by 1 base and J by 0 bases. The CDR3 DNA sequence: TGTGCCAGCAGCTTAGGTTGGGTCGGGACTAGCTCCTACGAGCAGTACTTC. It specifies CASSLGWVGTSSYEQYF.

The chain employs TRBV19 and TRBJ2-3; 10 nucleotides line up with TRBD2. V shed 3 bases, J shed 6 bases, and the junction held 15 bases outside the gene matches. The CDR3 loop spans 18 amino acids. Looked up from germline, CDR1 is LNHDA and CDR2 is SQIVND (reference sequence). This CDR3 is CASSIVGLAGVSIDTQYF. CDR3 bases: TGTGCCAGTAGTATCGTTGGGCTAGCGGGAGTGTCAATCGATACGCAGTATTTT.

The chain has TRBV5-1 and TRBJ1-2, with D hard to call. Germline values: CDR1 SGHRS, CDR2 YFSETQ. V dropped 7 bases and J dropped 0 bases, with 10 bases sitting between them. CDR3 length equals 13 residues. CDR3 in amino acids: CASRGEANYGYTF. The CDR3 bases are TGCGCCAGCCGAGGCGAAGCTAACTATGGCTACACCTTC.

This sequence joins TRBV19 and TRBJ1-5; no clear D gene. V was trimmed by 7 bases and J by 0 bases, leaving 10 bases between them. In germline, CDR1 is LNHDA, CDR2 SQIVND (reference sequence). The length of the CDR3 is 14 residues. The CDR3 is CASNQVSSNQPQHF. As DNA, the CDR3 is TGTGCCAGTAATCAGGTCAGTAGCAATCAGCCCCAGCATTTT.

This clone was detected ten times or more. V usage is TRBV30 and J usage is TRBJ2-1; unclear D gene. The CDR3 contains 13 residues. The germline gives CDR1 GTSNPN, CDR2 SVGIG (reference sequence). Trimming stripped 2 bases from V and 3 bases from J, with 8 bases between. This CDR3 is CAWSITIYNEQFF. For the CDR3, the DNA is TGTGCCTGGAGTATCACTATCTACAATGAGCAGTTCTTC.

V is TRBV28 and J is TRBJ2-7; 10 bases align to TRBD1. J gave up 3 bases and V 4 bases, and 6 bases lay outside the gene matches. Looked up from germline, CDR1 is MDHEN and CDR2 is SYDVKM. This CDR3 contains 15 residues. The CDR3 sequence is CASSSLDRGFYEQYF. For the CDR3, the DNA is TGTGCCAGCAGTTCGCTGGACAGGGGGTTCTACGAGCAGTACTTC.

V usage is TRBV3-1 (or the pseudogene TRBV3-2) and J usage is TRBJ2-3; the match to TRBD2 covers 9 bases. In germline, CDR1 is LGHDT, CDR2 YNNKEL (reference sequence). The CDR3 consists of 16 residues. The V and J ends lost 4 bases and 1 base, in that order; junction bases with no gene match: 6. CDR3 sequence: CASSPWQRGGTDTQYF. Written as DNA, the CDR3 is TGTGCCAGCAGCCCTTGGCAGCGGGGGGGCACAGATACGCAGTATTTT.

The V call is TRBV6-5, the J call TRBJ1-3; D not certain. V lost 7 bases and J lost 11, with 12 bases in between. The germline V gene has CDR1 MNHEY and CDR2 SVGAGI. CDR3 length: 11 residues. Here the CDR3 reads CASIRGEAIYF. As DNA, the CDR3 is TGTGCCAGCATCCGTGGGGAGGCCATATATTTT.

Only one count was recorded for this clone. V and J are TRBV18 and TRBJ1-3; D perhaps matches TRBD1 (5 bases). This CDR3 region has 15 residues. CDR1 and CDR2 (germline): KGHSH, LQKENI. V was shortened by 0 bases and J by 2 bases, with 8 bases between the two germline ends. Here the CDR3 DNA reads TGTGCCAGCTCACCACCGGAGGGGACTGGAAACACCATATATTTT. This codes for CASSPPEGTGNTIYF.

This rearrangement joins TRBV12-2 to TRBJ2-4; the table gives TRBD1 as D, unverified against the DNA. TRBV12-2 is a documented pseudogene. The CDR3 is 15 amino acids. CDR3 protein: CASRSALNRGNIQYF. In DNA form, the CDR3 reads TGTGCAAGTCGCTCCGCCCTTAACAGGGGAAACATTCAGTACTTC.

CDR3 loop: CSALPDPPLAGYEQYF. The CDR3 DNA reads as TGCAGCGCCTTGCCCGACCCTCCGCTAGCGGGATACGAGCAGTACTTC. V gene TRBV29-1 combines with J gene TRBJ2-7, with 9 positions matching TRBD2. From germline, CDR1 is SQVTM and CDR2 ANQGSEA. CDR3 size: 16 residues. After removal of 7 bases from V and 4 bases from J, the junction contained 17 bases not matched to a gene.

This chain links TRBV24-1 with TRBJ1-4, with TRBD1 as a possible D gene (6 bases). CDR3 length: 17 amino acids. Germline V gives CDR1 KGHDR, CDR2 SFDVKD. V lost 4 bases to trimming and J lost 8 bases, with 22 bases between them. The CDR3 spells CATSDSTGAGGGEKLFF. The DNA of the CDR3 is TGTGCCACCAGTGACTCAACGGGGGCTGGGGGGGGAGAAAAACTGTTTTTT.